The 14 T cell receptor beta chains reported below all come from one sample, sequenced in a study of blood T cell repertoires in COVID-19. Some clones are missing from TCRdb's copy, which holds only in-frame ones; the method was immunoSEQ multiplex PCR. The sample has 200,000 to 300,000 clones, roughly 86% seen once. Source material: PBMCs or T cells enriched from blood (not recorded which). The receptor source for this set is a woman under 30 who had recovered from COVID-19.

The CDR3 region is CASSLRQGNTGELFF. The CDR3 region has the DNA TGTGCCAGCAGCTTAAGGCAGGGGAACACCGGGGAGCTGTTTTTT. This chain uses TRBV11-3 with TRBJ2-2; tentative D call: TRBD1 (5 bases). V dropped 2 bases and J dropped 1 base, with 8 bases sitting between them. The CDR3 covers 15 residues. Looked up from germline, CDR1 is SGHNT and CDR2 is YENEEA. Based on the CDR3 plus reference TRBV11-3 and TRBJ2-2, the full variable domain is EAGVVQSPRYKIIEKKQPVAFWCNPISGHNTLYWYLQNLGQGPELLIRYENEEAVDDSQLPKDRFSAERLKGVDSTLKIQPAELGDSAVYLCASSLRQGNTGELFFGEGSRLTVL.

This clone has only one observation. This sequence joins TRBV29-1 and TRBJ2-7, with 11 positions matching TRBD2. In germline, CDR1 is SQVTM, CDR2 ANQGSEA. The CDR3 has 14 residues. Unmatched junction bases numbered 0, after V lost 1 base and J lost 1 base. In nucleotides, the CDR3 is TGCAGCGTTGAAGGACTAGCGGGATCCTACGAGCAGTACTTC. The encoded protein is CSVEGLAGSYEQYF.

CDR3: CASSLRLYEQYF. As DNA, the CDR3 is TGTGCCAGCAGTTTACGACTCTACGAGCAGTACTTC. The rearrangement uses TRBV28 and TRBJ2-7; D call uncertain. V lost 2 bases and J 3 bases, leaving 5 bases between the germline ends. From germline, CDR1 is MDHEN and CDR2 SYDVKM. The CDR3 sequence is 12 residues long.

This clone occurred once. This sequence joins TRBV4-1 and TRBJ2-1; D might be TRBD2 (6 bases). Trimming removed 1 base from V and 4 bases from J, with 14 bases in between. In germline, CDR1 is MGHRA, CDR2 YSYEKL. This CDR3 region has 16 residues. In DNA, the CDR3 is TGCGCCAGCAGCCAAGGGGGACTCCGTTGGTACAATGAGCAGTTCTTC. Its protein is CASSQGGLRWYNEQFF.

The CDR3 loop is CASSLSRFQNTEAFF. DNA of the CDR3: TGTGCCAGCAGCTTATCGCGGTTCCAGAACACTGAAGCTTTCTTT. The rearrangement joins TRBV7-8 to TRBJ1-1; D is unresolved. V lost 2 bases and J lost 1, with 11 bases in between. Germline lookup yields CDR1 SGHVS and CDR2 FQNEAQ. The CDR3 runs 15 residues.

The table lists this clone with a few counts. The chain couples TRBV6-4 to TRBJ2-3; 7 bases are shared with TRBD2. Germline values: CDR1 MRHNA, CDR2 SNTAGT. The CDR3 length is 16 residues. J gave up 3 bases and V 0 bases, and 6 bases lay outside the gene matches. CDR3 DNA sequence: TGTGCCAGCAGTGACTCGCGGGGGTCCGATACAGATACGCAGTATTTT. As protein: CASSDSRGSDTDTQYF.

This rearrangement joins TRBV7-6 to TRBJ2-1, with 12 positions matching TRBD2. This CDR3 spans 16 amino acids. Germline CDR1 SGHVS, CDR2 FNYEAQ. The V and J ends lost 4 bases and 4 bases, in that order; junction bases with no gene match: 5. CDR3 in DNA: TGTGCCAGCAGCTCACGGACTAGCGGGGAGTACAATGAGCAGTTCTTC. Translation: CASSSRTSGEYNEQFF.

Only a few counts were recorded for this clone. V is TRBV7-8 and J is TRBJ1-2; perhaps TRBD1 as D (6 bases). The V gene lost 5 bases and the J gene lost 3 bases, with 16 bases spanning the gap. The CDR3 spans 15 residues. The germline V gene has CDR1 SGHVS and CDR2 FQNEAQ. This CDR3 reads CASSGTGFQYYGYTF. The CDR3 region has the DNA TGTGCCAGCAGCGGAACAGGGTTTCAGTACTATGGCTACACCTTC.

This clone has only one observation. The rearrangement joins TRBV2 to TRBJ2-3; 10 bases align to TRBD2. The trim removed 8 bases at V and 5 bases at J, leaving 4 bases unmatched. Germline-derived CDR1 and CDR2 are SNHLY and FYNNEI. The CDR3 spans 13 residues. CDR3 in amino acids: CASGTSEVDTQYF. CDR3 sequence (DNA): TGTGCCAGCGGGACTAGCGAGGTAGATACGCAGTATTTT. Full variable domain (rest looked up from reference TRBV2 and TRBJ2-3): EPEVTQTPSHQVTQMGQEVILRCVPISNHLYFYWYRQILGQKVEFLVSFYNNEISEKSEIFDDQFSVERPDGSNFTLKIRSTKLEDSAMYFCASGTSEVDTQYFGPGTRLTVL.

CDR3 in amino acids: CASSLVSLAGGNEQFF. For the CDR3, the DNA is TGTGCCAGCAGCTTAGTCTCTCTAGCGGGAGGTAATGAGCAGTTCTTC. The chain combines TRBV7-6 with TRBJ2-1; the match to TRBD2 covers 11 bases. The CDR3 spans 16 residues. Looked up from germline, CDR1 is SGHVS and CDR2 is FNYEAQ. V gave up 1 base and J gave up 7 bases; unmatched junction bases: 6.

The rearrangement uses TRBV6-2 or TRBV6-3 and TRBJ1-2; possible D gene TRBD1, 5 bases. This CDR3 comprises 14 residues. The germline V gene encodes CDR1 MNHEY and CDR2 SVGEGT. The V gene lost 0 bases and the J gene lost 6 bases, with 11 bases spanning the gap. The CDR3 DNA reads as TGTGCCAGCAGTTACTCGAAAGGGGCGCATGGCTACACCTTC. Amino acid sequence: CASSYSKGAHGYTF.

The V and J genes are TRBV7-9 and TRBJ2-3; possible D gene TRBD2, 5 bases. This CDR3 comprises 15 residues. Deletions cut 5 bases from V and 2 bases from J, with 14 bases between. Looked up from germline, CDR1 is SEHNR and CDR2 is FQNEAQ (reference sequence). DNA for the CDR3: TGTGCCAGCAGCACTAGACTTAACCTCACAGATACGCAGTATTTT. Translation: CASSTRLNLTDTQYF.

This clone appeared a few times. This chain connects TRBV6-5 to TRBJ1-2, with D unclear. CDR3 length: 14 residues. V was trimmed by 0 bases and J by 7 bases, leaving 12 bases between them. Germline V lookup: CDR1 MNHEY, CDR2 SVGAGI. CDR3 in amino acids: CASSYSRTYGGYTF. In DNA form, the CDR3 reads TGTGCCAGCAGTTACTCCCGGACTTATGGTGGCTACACCTTC.

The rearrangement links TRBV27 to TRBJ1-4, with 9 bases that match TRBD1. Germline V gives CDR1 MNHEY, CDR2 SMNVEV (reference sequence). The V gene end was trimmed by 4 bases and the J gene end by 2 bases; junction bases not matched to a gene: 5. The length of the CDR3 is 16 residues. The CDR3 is CASSSYGQGTNEKLFF. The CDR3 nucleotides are TGTGCCAGCAGTTCCTACGGACAGGGGACTAATGAAAAACTGTTTTTT.